A single sample is the source of the 29 T cell receptor beta chains below, sequenced in a study of human T cells and chemical hapten exposure. As for time point: pre-sensitization, week 0. Treatment meaning: therapeutic diphenylcyclopropenone sensitization with weekly scalp DPC. Unfractionated whole blood yielded the extracted total RNA. Via MiXCR, TCRdb re-called the RACE reads, giving one row per CDR3 protein. The table shows tens of thousands of distinct CDR3 sequences, with around a tenth occurring only once. The material was whole blood, obtained in connection with sensitization to the hapten diphenylcyclopropenone (DPC). Source of these receptors: a man aged 50-59 years with alopecia areata. Some clones in this sample may be carry-over from other donors' samples.

This clonotype was observed many times. This chain connects TRBV7-2 to TRBJ2-7, with D perhaps matching TRBD2 (6 bases). CDR3 length equals 15 residues. The V end lost 4 bases, the J end lost 4 bases, and 17 bases lay between the germline ends. Per germline, CDR1 SGHTA and CDR2 FQGNSA. For the CDR3, the DNA is TGTGCCAGCAGCTCGGGGGAGCGGGTTTATTACGAGCAGTACTTC. It is translated as CASSSGERVYYEQYF.

This chain uses TRBV5-1 with TRBJ2-1; no firm D call. The CDR3 spans 12 residues. CDR1 and CDR2 (germline): SGHRS, YFSETQ. With 0 bases removed from V and 14 bases from J, the gap between germline ends came to 12 bases. CDR3 in amino acids: CASSLDEGNKFF. The CDR3, as DNA: TGCGCCAGCAGCTTGGACGAAGGGAATAAGTTCTTC.

This clonotype was seen repeatedly, ten times or more. V and J are TRBV10-3 and TRBJ2-1, with 10 bases that match TRBD2. Germline loops: CDR1 ENHRY, CDR2 SYGVKD. V trimming: 6 bases; J trimming: 4 bases; junction bases outside the gene matches: 9. This CDR3 has 16 residues. The CDR3 DNA reads TGTGCCATCAGAGGGCTAGCGGGAGATGAGTACAATGAGCAGTTCTTC. Amino acid sequence: CAIRGLAGDEYNEQFF.

At least ten counts were recorded for this clonotype. The chain uses TRBV20-1 and TRBJ2-3; TRBD1 or TRBD2 may be the D gene (5 bases each). CDR3 length equals 13 residues. The ends were cut back, 5 bases at V and 1 base at J, with 10 bases in the middle. Germline V lookup: CDR1 DFQATT, CDR2 SNEGSKA (reference sequence). The DNA for the CDR3 is TGCAGTGCTCTCGGGGCCCGCACAGATACGCAGTATTTT. Translation: CSALGARTDTQYF.

With respect to this clonotype: One base away lies a much larger clone, so this may be a sequencing read error. The chain couples TRBV11-2 to TRBJ2-5, with D possibly being TRBD1 (6 bases). The CDR3 runs to 15 residues. Germline CDR1 SGHAT, CDR2 FQNNGV. CDR3 amino acids: CASSFSDSYQETRYF. In DNA, the CDR3 is TGTGCCAGCAGCTTTTCGGACAGCTACCAAGAGACCCGGTACTTC.

This clonotype was seen at least ten times. The gene calls are TRBV6-6 and TRBJ2-5; unclear D gene. CDR1 is MNHNY, CDR2 SVGAGI, per germline (reference sequence). The CDR3 totals 11 residues. V was pared by 2 bases and J by 2 bases, with 0 bases between. The CDR3 here is CASSYQETQYF. In DNA form, the CDR3 reads TGTGCCAGCAGTTACCAAGAGACCCAGTACTTC.

Points on this clonotype: A clone one base away is much larger, so this may be a read error. The chain has TRBV20-1 and TRBJ2-2; D remains ambiguous. This CDR3 comprises 16 residues. The germline CDR1 and CDR2 sequences are DFQATT and SNEGSKA (reference sequence). The CDR3, as DNA: TGCAGTGCTAGAACTTTGACTTCCGCGAACACCAGGGAGCTGTTTTTT. Translating it yields CSARTLTSANTRELFF.

The table lists this clonotype with many counts. The chain employs TRBV5-5 and TRBJ2-1; 7 bases are shared with TRBD2. The germline CDR1 and CDR2 sequences are SGHKS and YYEKEE (reference sequence). Trimming took 0 bases from V and 8 from J; bases not matched to a gene: 5. The CDR3 runs 14 residues. CDR3 bases: TGTGCCAGCAGCTTGGGGACTAGTAGCTATGAGCAGTTCTTC. Protein product: CASSLGTSSYEQFF.

At least ten counts were recorded for this clonotype. This chain links TRBV4-3 with TRBJ2-7, with D maybe TRBD1 (6 bases). Germline CDR1 and CDR2: LGHNA and YSLEER. With 3 bases removed from V and 5 bases from J, the gap between germline ends came to 14 bases. The CDR3 totals 14 residues. The CDR3 nucleotides are TGCGCCAGCAGCCAGACAGGTTTGAGCAACGAGCAGTACTTC. Protein product: CASSQTGLSNEQYF.

This clonotype was seen ten or more times. The chain recombines TRBV28 with TRBJ2-5, with D possibly matching TRBD1 (6 bases). From germline, CDR1 is MDHEN and CDR2 SYDVKM. V was trimmed by 5 bases and J by 5 bases, leaving 15 bases between them. CDR3 size: 14 residues. CDR3 nucleotides: TGTGCCAGCAGTCCACCAAACAGGGAGGAGACCCAGTACTTC. It codes for CASSPPNREETQYF.

Many counts were recorded for this clonotype. The chain employs TRBV29-1 and TRBJ2-7; TRBD1 aligns across 11 bases. Germline CDR1 and CDR2: SQVTM and ANQGSEA. There are 14 residues in the CDR3. With 2 bases clipped from V and 5 bases from J, the junction kept 5 bases outside the gene matches. In DNA form, the CDR3 reads TGCAGCGTTGAATCCCGGGACAGGGGGAACGAGCAGTACTTC. It specifies CSVESRDRGNEQYF.

CDR3 nucleotides: TGTGCCAGTGCCGGACAGGGAGGGAATCAGCCCCAGCATTTT. The encoded protein is CASAGQGGNQPQHF. The chain carries TRBV19 and TRBJ1-5; 8 nucleotides line up with TRBD1. This CDR3 is built from 14 residues. Trimming took 8 bases from V and 4 from J; bases not matched to a gene: 7. Germline lookup yields CDR1 LNHDA and CDR2 SQIVND (reference sequence).

This clonotype was counted many times. The chain is built from TRBV6-2 or TRBV6-3 and TRBJ1-6; 9 bases match TRBD1. Trimming cost V 6 bases and J 2 bases; bases outside gene matches: 11. The germline gives CDR1 MNHEY, CDR2 SVGEGT. The CDR3 runs to 18 residues. In DNA, the CDR3 is TGTGCCAGCAGCCGGGACAGGGAGTACAGCGCCTATAATTCACCCCTCCACTTT. Translation gives CASSRDREYSAYNSPLHF.

The gene calls are TRBV19 and TRBJ2-7; TRBD1 aligns across 8 bases. The ends lost 6 bases at V and 5 bases at J; junction bases unmatched: 18. The germline V gene has CDR1 LNHDA and CDR2 SQIVND (reference sequence). The CDR3 is 17 residues long. The DNA for the CDR3 is TGTGCCAGTAGCATGGCCCGGTACGGGCAGGGGGCGAACGAGCAGTACTTC. Its translation is CASSMARYGQGANEQYF.

V is TRBV5-1 and J is TRBJ2-5; D may match TRBD1 or TRBD2 (5 bases each). The V gene's germline CDR1 is SGHRS and CDR2 YFSETQ. This CDR3 is built from 15 residues. V was shortened by 7 bases and J by 4 bases, with 20 bases between the two germline ends. The CDR3 here is CASRAMGESPETQYF. The CDR3 coding sequence is TGCGCCAGCCGAGCTATGGGGGAATCCCCAGAGACCCAGTACTTC.

This clonotype was seen many times. The chain couples TRBV6-2 or TRBV6-3 to TRBJ2-7; 7 positions agree with TRBD1. The CDR3 contains 14 residues. Germline CDR1 and CDR2: MNHEY and SVGEGT. Trimming took 0 bases from V and 6 from J; bases not matched to a gene: 5. The chain's CDR3 is CASSYSYRGAEQYF. The CDR3 DNA is TGTGCCAGCAGTTACTCCTACAGGGGCGCCGAGCAGTACTTC.

The J gene is TRBJ2-7, the V gene TRBV28; D may be TRBD1 (6 bases). The CDR3 totals 14 residues. Looked up from germline, CDR1 is MDHEN and CDR2 is SYDVKM. CDR3 in amino acids: CVSIRDNLSYEQYF. CDR3 DNA: TGTGTGTCGATCCGGGACAACCTGTCCTACGAGCAGTACTTC.

This chain connects TRBV9 to TRBJ2-3, with 8 bases that match TRBD2. Unmatched junction bases numbered 4, after V lost 0 bases and J lost 4 bases. The V gene's germline CDR1 is SGDLS and CDR2 YYNGEE. The CDR3 is made up of 15 amino acids. In nucleotides, the CDR3 is TGTGCCAGCAGCGTAGATGGGACTAGTGCAGATACGCAGTATTTT. This translates into CASSVDGTSADTQYF.

At least ten counts were recorded for this clonotype. The chain employs TRBV7-3 and TRBJ2-1; D may be TRBD2 (5 bases). Trimming stripped 5 bases from V and 2 bases from J, with 10 bases between. The CDR3 runs to 14 residues. Germline V gene sequence: CDR1 SGHTA, CDR2 FQGTGA. In DNA form, the CDR3 reads TGTGCCAGCAGCCTCATAGCGCCCTACAATGAGCAGTTCTTC. Translation: CASSLIAPYNEQFF.

The gene calls are TRBV3-1 and TRBJ2-1, with 8 nucleotides matching TRBD1. The ends lost 4 bases at V and 8 bases at J; junction bases unmatched: 10. The length of the CDR3 is 15 residues. The V gene's germline CDR1 is LGHDT and CDR2 YNNKEL (reference sequence). CDR3 protein: CASSPGQGRSDEQFF. DNA of the CDR3: TGTGCCAGCAGCCCAGGACAGGGAAGATCCGATGAGCAGTTCTTC.

V and J are TRBV5-1 and TRBJ2-6; D is undetermined. CDR1 and CDR2 from the germline V gene are SGHRS and YFSETQ. The V end lost 3 bases, the J end lost 1 base, and 5 bases lay between the germline ends. This CDR3 has 14 residues. CDR3 sequence: CASSSSSGANVLTF. CDR3 coding DNA: TGCGCCAGCAGCTCGTCTTCTGGGGCCAACGTCCTGACTTTC.

This clonotype was counted at least ten times. The J gene is TRBJ1-1, the V gene TRBV10-3; a weak D match, TRBD1 (5 bases). Trimming shortened V by 5 bases and J by 0 bases, and 10 bases separated the two germline ends. The CDR3 is made up of 14 amino acids. The germline V gene encodes CDR1 ENHRY and CDR2 SYGVKD. The CDR3 region has the DNA TGTGCCATCAGTAAAACGGACATGAACACTGAAGCTTTCTTT. Amino acids: CAISKTDMNTEAFF.

Many counts were recorded for this clonotype. The chain recombines TRBV5-1 with TRBJ2-3, with no clear D. From germline, CDR1 is SGHRS and CDR2 YFSETQ. Trimming cost V 4 bases and J 1 base, with 13 bases left between them. The CDR3 loop spans 15 amino acids. CDR3: CASSTGSTGTDTQYF. The CDR3 nucleotides read TGCGCCAGCAGCACCGGAAGCACAGGCACAGATACGCAGTATTTT.

This clonotype was found many times. The rearrangement links TRBV20-1 to TRBJ2-4; the D gene is possibly TRBD2 (5 bases). This CDR3 is 16 amino acids long. Germline V gene data show CDR1 as DFQATT and CDR2 as SNEGSKA (reference sequence). With 6 bases removed from V and 1 base from J, the gap between germline ends came to 19 bases. The CDR3 protein is CSAPHTGSRAKNIQYF. CDR3 DNA sequence: TGCAGTGCCCCTCATACGGGGAGTCGGGCCAAAAACATTCAGTACTTC.

This clonotype was found many times. The V and J genes are TRBV4-1 and TRBJ1-1; no reliable D call. The germline gives CDR1 MGHRA, CDR2 YSYEKL. The germline V and J ends were trimmed by 0 bases and 5 bases, with 13 bases remaining between them. The CDR3 spans 15 residues. This CDR3 reads CASSQEGKWWTEAFF. The CDR3 DNA reads TGCGCCAGCAGCCAAGAAGGAAAGTGGTGGACTGAAGCTTTCTTT.

The rearrangement uses TRBV10-3 and TRBJ2-7, with no clear D. V gave up 5 bases and J gave up 2 bases, with 16 bases separating them. Per the germline V gene, CDR1 is ENHRY and CDR2 is SYGVKD. The CDR3 spans 15 residues. The CDR3, as DNA: TGTGCCATCAGTTTGCGTGGAGTAGATCCCTACGAGCAGTACTTC. Translation: CAISLRGVDPYEQYF.

This clonotype was counted between two and nine times. The V call is TRBV10-3, the J call TRBJ2-1; the match to TRBD2 covers 12 bases. The CDR3 covers 14 residues. J lost 10 bases, V lost 7 bases, and 8 bases had no gene match. The germline CDR1 and CDR2 sequences are ENHRY and SYGVKD. Written as DNA, the CDR3 is TGTGCCATCAATGGACTAGCGGGGAGTGAGGAGCAGTTCTTC. Translating gives CAINGLAGSEEQFF.

This clonotype was counted ten times or more. The rearrangement links TRBV9 to TRBJ2-7; D possibly corresponds to TRBD1 (5 bases). CDR1 and CDR2 from the germline V gene are SGDLS and YYNGEE. V was trimmed by 0 bases and J by 2 bases, leaving 15 bases between them. CDR3 length: 16 residues. Here the CDR3 reads CASSVVPGQDTYEQYF. CDR3 nucleotide sequence: TGTGCCAGCAGCGTAGTTCCCGGACAAGATACCTACGAGCAGTACTTC.

The rearrangement links TRBV4-1 to TRBJ1-4; TRBD1 agrees at 11 bases. From germline, CDR1 is MGHRA and CDR2 YSYEKL. The length of the CDR3 is 16 residues. V was pared by 1 base and J by 8 bases, with 6 bases of the junction left unmatched. CDR3 amino acids: CASSQVMDRGHEKLFF. DNA for the CDR3: TGCGCCAGCAGCCAAGTAATGGACAGGGGGCACGAAAAACTGTTTTTT.